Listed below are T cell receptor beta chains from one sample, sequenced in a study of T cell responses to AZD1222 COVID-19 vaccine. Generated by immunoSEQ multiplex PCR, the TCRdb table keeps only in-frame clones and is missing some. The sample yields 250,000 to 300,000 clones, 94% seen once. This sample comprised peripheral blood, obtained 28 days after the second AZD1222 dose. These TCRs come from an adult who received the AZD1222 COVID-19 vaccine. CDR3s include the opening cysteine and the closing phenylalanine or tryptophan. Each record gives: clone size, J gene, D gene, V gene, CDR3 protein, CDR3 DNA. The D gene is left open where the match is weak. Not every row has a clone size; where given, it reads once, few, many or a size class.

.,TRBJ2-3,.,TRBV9,CASSVRITDTQYF,TGTGCCAGCAGCGTAAGGATCACAGATACGCAGTATTTT
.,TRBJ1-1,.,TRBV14,CASSQFRTWW,TGTGCCAGCAGCCAATTTAGGACATGGTGG
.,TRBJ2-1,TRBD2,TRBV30,CAWDAGGLGVEQFF,TGTGCCTGGGATGCCGGGGGACTAGGGGTAGAGCAGTTCTTC
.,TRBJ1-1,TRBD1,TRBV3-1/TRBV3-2,CASSQAEGQGFTEAFF,TGTGCCAGCAGCCAAGCCGAAGGACAGGGGTTCACTGAAGCTTTCTTT
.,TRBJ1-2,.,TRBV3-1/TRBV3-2,CASSQVHLAGYTF,TGTGCCAGCAGCCAAGTCCACTTGGCAGGCTACACCTTC
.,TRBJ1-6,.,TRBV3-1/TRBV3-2,CASSQELFRNSPLHF,TGTGCCAGCAGCCAAGAATTGTTCAGGAATTCACCCCTCCACTTT
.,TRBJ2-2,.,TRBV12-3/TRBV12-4,CASTGNTGELFF,TGTGCCAGCACCGGGAACACCGGGGAGCTGTTTTTT
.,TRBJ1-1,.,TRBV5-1,CASSPGPQNTEAFF,TGCGCCAGCAGCCCAGGACCGCAGAACACTGAAGCTTTCTTT
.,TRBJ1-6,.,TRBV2,CASRPDSDSPLHF,TGTGCCAGCAGGCCGGACAGTGATTCACCCCTCCACTTT
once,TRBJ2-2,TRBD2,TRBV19,CASGEGMITGELFF,TGTGCCAGTGGGGAGGGGATGATCACCGGGGAGCTGTTTTTT
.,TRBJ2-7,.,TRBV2,CASSLHDEQYF,TGTGCCAGCTCCCTCCATGACGAGCAGTACTTC
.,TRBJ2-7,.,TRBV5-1,CASSTPEPLISSYEQYF,TGCGCCAGCAGCACACCGGAACCCCTCATTAGCTCCTACGAGCAGTACTTC
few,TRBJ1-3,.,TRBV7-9,CASGGWGISGNTIYF,TGTGCCAGCGGGGGTTGGGGGATTTCTGGAAACACCATATATTTT
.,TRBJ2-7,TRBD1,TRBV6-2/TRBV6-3,CASSYVGQGYYEQYF,TGTGCCAGCAGTTATGTGGGACAGGGGTACTACGAGCAGTACTTC
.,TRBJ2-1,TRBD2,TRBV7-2,CASSISGRAWNEQFF,TGTGCCAGCAGCATTAGCGGGAGGGCCTGGAATGAGCAGTTCTTC
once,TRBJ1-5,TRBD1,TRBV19,CASSPYEGASQPQHF,TGTGCCAGTAGTCCTTACGAGGGGGCTAGTCAGCCCCAGCATTTT
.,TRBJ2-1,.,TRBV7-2,CASSLVSSVTYNEQFF,TGTGCCAGCAGCTTAGTTTCCAGTGTCACCTACAATGAGCAGTTCTTC
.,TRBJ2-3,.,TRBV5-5,CASSETVKTGPSTDTQYF,TGTGCCAGCAGCGAAACCGTTAAGACAGGCCCCAGCACAGATACGCAGTATTTT
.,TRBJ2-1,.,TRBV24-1,CATSGTAGHSIYEQFF,TGTGCCACCAGTGGGACCGCGGGGCATTCAATATATGAGCAGTTCTTC
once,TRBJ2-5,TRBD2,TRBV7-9,CASSPTSGIETQYF,TGTGCCAGCAGCCCCACTAGCGGCATCGAGACCCAGTACTTC
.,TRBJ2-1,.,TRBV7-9,CASSPRQNLLSEQFF,TGTGCCAGCAGCCCCCGACAGAATCTACTAAGTGAGCAGTTCTTC
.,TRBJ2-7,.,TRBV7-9,CASSFSGAYEQYF,TGTGCCAGCAGCTTCTCAGGGGCCTACGAGCAGTACTTC
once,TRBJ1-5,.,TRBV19,CASSMNGVVNQPQHF,TGTGCCAGTAGTATGAACGGTGTCGTCAATCAGCCCCAGCATTTT
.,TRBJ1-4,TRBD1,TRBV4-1,CASSQSPGQGGDEKLFF,TGCGCCAGCAGCCAATCCCCGGGACAGGGGGGGGATGAAAAACTGTTTTTT
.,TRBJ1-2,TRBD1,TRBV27,CASSSTGTGYTF,TGTGCCAGCAGTTCGACAGGGACTGGCTACACCTTC
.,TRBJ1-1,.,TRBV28,CASSLTGMNTEAFF,TGTGCCAGCAGTCTAACAGGGATGAACACTGAAGCTTTCTTT
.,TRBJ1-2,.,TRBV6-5,CASGGNYGYTF,TGTGCCAGCGGGGGTAACTATGGCTACACCTTC
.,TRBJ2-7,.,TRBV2,CASSPSLNEQYF,TGTGCCAGCAGTCCCTCCCTGAACGAGCAGTACTTC
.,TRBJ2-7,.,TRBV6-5,CASRTTSSYEQYF,TGTGCCAGCAGGACCACGAGCTCCTACGAGCAGTACTTC
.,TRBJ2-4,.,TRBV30,CAWSVENLLNIQYF,TGTGCCTGGAGTGTAGAAAACCTTCTGAACATTCAGTACTTC
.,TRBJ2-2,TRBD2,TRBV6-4,CASSDLSLAGAGELFF,TGTGCCAGCAGTGACTTGTCACTAGCGGGAGCCGGGGAGCTGTTTTTT
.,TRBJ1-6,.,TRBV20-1,CSASDPGRSSYNSPLHF,TGCAGTGCTAGTGACCCCGGGAGGAGCTCCTATAATTCACCCCTCCACTTT
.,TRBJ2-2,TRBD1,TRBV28,CASSPRAGGTGELFF,TGTGCCAGCAGTCCGCGGGCAGGGGGAACCGGGGAGCTGTTTTTT
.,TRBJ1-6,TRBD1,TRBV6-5,CASRKRGGGSPLHF,TGTGCCAGCAGAAAACGAGGGGGCGGATCACCCCTCCACTTT
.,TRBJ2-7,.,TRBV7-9,CASSLGSPSYEQYF,TGTGCCAGCAGCTTAGGATCTCCCTCCTACGAGCAGTACTTC
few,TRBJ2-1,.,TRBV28,CASSYTASQWVGSSYNEQFF,TGTGCCAGCAGTTACACCGCCAGCCAATGGGTGGGGAGCTCCTACAATGAGCAGTTCTTC
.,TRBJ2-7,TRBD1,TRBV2,CASRTTGGSYEQYF,TGTGCCAGCAGGACTACAGGGGGCTCCTACGAGCAGTACTTC
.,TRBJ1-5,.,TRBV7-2,CASSWDSNQPQHF,TGTGCCAGCAGCTGGGACAGCAATCAGCCCCAGCATTTT
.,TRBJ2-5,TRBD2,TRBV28,CASSLAGGRETQYF,TGTGCCAGCAGTTTGGCGGGAGGGCGAGAGACCCAGTACTTC
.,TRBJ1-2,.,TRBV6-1,CASSEVEIPRDYGYTF,TGTGCCAGCAGTGAAGTAGAGATTCCACGCGACTATGGCTACACCTTC
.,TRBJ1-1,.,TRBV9,CASTLGGSLTEAFF,TGTGCCAGCACCCTGGGGGGGAGTTTGACTGAAGCTTTCTTT
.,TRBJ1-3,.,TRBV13,CASSHTSLGNTIYF,TGTGCCAGCAGCCATACAAGTCTGGGAAACACCATATATTTT
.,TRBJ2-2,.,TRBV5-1,CASRDPTGELFF,TGCGCCAGCAGGGACCCCACCGGGGAGCTGTTTTTT
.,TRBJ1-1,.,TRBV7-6,CASSSHRETEAFF,TGTGCCAGCAGCTCCCACAGGGAAACTGAAGCTTTCTTT
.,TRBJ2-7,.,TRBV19,CASSTQLAQTQYF,TGTGCCAGTAGTACCCAACTAGCTCAAACGCAGTACTTC
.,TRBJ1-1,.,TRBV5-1,CASSFGGLGLMNTEAFF,TGCGCCAGCAGCTTCGGAGGATTAGGGCTAATGAACACTGAAGCTTTCTTT
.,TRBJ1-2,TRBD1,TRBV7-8,CASSVRQGWGYGYTF,TGTGCCAGCAGCGTTAGACAGGGGTGGGGCTATGGCTACACCTTC
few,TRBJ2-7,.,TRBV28,CASSRGDYEQYF,TGTGCCAGCAGCCGAGGGGACTACGAGCAGTACTTC
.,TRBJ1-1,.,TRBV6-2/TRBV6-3,CASSYLYEAFF,TGTGCCAGCAGTTACCTGTATGAAGCTTTCTTT
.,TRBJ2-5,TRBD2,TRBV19,CASSWGTSGPQETQYF,TGTGCCAGTAGTTGGGGGACTAGCGGGCCCCAAGAGACCCAGTACTTC
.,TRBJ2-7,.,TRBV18,CASSAQGAYEQYF,TGTGCCAGCTCAGCCCAGGGAGCCTACGAGCAGTACTTC
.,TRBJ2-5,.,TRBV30,CAWSGVRGTQYF,TGTGCCTGGAGTGGGGTCCGAGGGACCCAGTACTTC
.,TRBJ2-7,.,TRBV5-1,CASSLGVIGPYEQYF,TGCGCCAGCAGCTTGGGGGTGATCGGACCCTACGAGCAGTACTTC
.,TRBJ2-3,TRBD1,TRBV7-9,CASSSGQGREADTQYF,TGTGCCAGCAGTTCGGGACAGGGGCGGGAGGCAGATACGCAGTATTTT
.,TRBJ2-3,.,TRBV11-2,CASSFPGTDTQYF,TGTGCCAGCAGCTTCCCGGGCACAGATACGCAGTATTTT
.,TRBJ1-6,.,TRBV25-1,CASSRRVASNSPLHF,TGTGCCAGCAGCCGCCGGGTCGCCTCTAATTCACCCCTCCACTTT
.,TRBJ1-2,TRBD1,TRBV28,CAGSGGLGYTF,TGTGCCGGATCAGGGGGTCTTGGCTACACCTTC
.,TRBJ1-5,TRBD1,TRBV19,CASSLTTGTGAQPQHF,TGTGCCAGTAGTCTGACGACCGGGACAGGGGCTCAGCCCCAGCATTTT
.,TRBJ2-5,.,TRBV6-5,CASSYGRGLQETQYF,TGTGCCAGCAGTTACGGCAGGGGTCTCCAAGAGACCCAGTACTTC
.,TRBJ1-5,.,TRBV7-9,CASSPAGDGNQPQHF,TGTGCCAGCAGCCCCGCGGGGGACGGCAATCAGCCCCAGCATTTT